Below are 19 T cell receptor beta chains sequenced from a single sample in a study of T cell changes during pregnancy in multiple sclerosis. Some clones are missing from TCRdb's copy, which holds only in-frame ones; the method was immunoSEQ multiplex PCR. Here the sample spans over 80,000 clones, 90% being singletons. The source material was peripheral blood, sampled in the second trimester of pregnancy. The origin of the receptors is a female donor in good health, enrolled as a control in a pregnancy study.

V gene TRBV6-5 combines with J gene TRBJ2-3; maybe TRBD2 (6 bases). The CDR3 covers 16 residues. Germline-derived CDR1 and CDR2 are MNHEY and SVGAGI. The V end was cut by 0 bases, the J end by 0 bases, with 10 bases between. The CDR3 is CASSYSLGRSTDTQYF. The CDR3 DNA sequence: TGTGCCAGCAGTTACTCACTAGGGAGGAGCACAGATACGCAGTATTTT.

The chain links TRBV28 to TRBJ2-7; the D gene is possibly TRBD2 (5 bases). The germline V and J ends were trimmed by 5 bases and 3 bases, with 17 bases remaining between them. This CDR3 is 15 amino acids long. In germline, CDR1 is MDHEN, CDR2 SYDVKM. The CDR3 DNA sequence: TGTGCCAGCAGTGCCCGGTGGCCTAGCCACTACGAGCAGTACTTC. This gives the protein CASSARWPSHYEQYF.

The chain combines TRBV19 with TRBJ1-1; D possibly corresponds to TRBD1 (6 bases). V lost 7 bases, J lost 0 bases, and 9 bases lay in between. CDR3 length: 13 amino acids. Germline CDR1 is LNHDA and CDR2 is SQIVND (reference sequence). CDR3 nucleotide sequence: TGTGCCAGTATTGGGACACTGAACACTGAAGCTTTCTTT. Translation: CASIGTLNTEAFF.

This clone was observed a single time. The gene calls are TRBV11-2 and TRBJ1-2; D not resolved. The V end was cut by 4 bases, the J end by 4 bases, with 13 bases between. The CDR3 spans 14 residues. CDR1 SGHAT and CDR2 FQNNGV come from the germline V gene. The CDR3 here is CASSSLRHLYGYTF. CDR3 coding DNA: TGTGCCAGCAGCTCGCTGCGGCACCTCTATGGCTACACCTTC.

Only one count was recorded for this clone. The V gene is TRBV27, the J gene TRBJ1-3; the match to TRBD1 covers 7 bases. There are 17 residues in the CDR3. V lost 5 bases to trimming and J lost 3 bases; unmatched junction nucleotides: 13. CDR1 is MNHEY and CDR2 is SMNVEV in the germline V gene (reference sequence). CDR3 bases: TGTGCCAGCAGTCCAGAGGCAGGGGGATTGGGTGGAAACACCATATATTTT. This translates into CASSPEAGGLGGNTIYF.

The chain joins TRBV5-8 to TRBJ2-1; the D gene is possibly TRBD1 (5 bases). Germline loops: CDR1 SGHTS, CDR2 YDEGEE. CDR3 length: 17 amino acids. V was pared by 0 bases and J by 0 bases, with 13 bases between. CDR3 coding DNA: TGTGCCAGCAGCTTGGAAGGGGCAGTAAGCTCCTACAATGAGCAGTTCTTC. This sequence encodes CASSLEGAVSSYNEQFF.

The chain has TRBV6-1 and TRBJ2-6; a possible D gene is TRBD1 (6 bases). This CDR3 contains 14 residues. The V gene lost 4 bases and the J gene lost 2 bases, with 6 bases spanning the gap. Germline assignment: CDR1 MNHNS and CDR2 SASEGT. CDR3 protein: CASSAGAGANVLTF. DNA of the CDR3: TGTGCCAGCAGTGCAGGGGCTGGGGCCAACGTCCTGACTTTC.

The chain recombines TRBV5-6 with TRBJ2-2, with 9 bases aligning to TRBD2. Germline CDR1 SGHDT, CDR2 YYEEEE. V lost 2 bases to trimming and J lost 2 bases; unmatched junction nucleotides: 7. The CDR3 covers 17 residues. The chain's CDR3 is CASSLGLAGSNTGELFF. The CDR3 nucleotides are TGTGCCAGCAGCTTAGGGCTAGCGGGATCTAACACCGGGGAGCTGTTTTTT.

V and J are TRBV5-1 and TRBJ2-3; D possibly corresponds to TRBD2 (6 bases). Germline V gene lookup returns CDR1 SGHRS and CDR2 YFSETQ. Trimming removed 5 bases at V and 0 bases at J, with 16 bases between. This CDR3 spans 16 amino acids. CDR3 nucleotide sequence: TGCGCCAGCAGATGGGGGGTAGCGGACAGCACAGATACGCAGTATTTT. This translates into CASRWGVADSTDTQYF.

V is TRBV28 and J is TRBJ1-4, with 7 bases fitting TRBD1. V was pared by 2 bases and J by 7 bases, with 10 bases of the junction left unmatched. Germline V gene sequence: CDR1 MDHEN, CDR2 SYDVKM. This CDR3 comprises 16 residues. The DNA for the CDR3 is TGTGCCAGCAGTTTAAGGTTACAGGGGCCCTTTGAAAAACTGTTTTTT. It is translated as CASSLRLQGPFEKLFF.

This clone was observed once. The chain is built from TRBV27 and TRBJ2-7; TRBD1 matches 9 bases. This CDR3 comprises 18 residues. Germline CDR1 is MNHEY and CDR2 is SMNVEV (reference sequence). Trimming removed 7 bases from V and 2 bases from J; junction bases left unmatched: 18. CDR3: CASNSGTGRNQYTYEQYF. DNA of the CDR3: TGTGCCAGCAATTCCGGGACAGGGAGAAACCAGTACACCTACGAGCAGTACTTC.

The CDR3 reads CASSESRGGSTGELFF. The CDR3, as DNA: TGCGCCAGCAGTGAGTCCCGGGGTGGGAGCACCGGGGAGCTGTTTTTT. The chain recombines TRBV10-2 with TRBJ2-2, with D maybe TRBD2 (5 bases). The CDR3 has 16 residues. Per the germline V gene, CDR1 is WSHSY and CDR2 is SAAADI. Trimming removed 0 bases from V and 4 bases from J, with 12 bases in between.

The count of this clone is one. V gene TRBV30 combines with J gene TRBJ1-5; 9 bases map to TRBD1. Germline assignment: CDR1 GTSNPN and CDR2 SVGIG (reference sequence). V was clipped by 3 bases and J by 3 bases; unmatched bases: 3. This CDR3 is built from 14 residues. CDR3 region: CAWSRDRDNQPQHF. The CDR3 region has the DNA TGTGCCTGGAGCAGGGACAGGGACAATCAGCCCCAGCATTTT.

The chain recombines TRBV6-7 with TRBJ1-6, with 7 bases fitting TRBD1. TRBV6-7 is recorded as an ORF, its role being uncertain. J gave up 2 bases and V 9 bases, and 7 bases lay outside the gene matches. This CDR3 is 15 amino acids long. The CDR3 here is CASGQDDAYNSPLHF. In nucleotides, the CDR3 is TGTGCCAGTGGACAGGACGATGCCTATAATTCACCCCTCCACTTT.

The chain is built from TRBV7-9 and TRBJ1-5, with unresolved D. This CDR3 region has 13 residues. The V end was cut by 2 bases, the J end by 5 bases, with 7 bases between. Germline V gene lookup returns CDR1 SEHNR and CDR2 FQNEAQ (reference sequence). The CDR3 DNA is TGTGCCAGCAGCTTATTTGAGGATCAGCCCCAGCATTTT. This codes for CASSLFEDQPQHF. Based on the CDR3 plus reference TRBV7-9 and TRBJ1-5, the full variable domain is DTGVSQNPRHKITKRGQNVTFRCDPISEHNRLYWYRQTLGQGPEFLTYFQNEAQLEKSRLLSDRFSAERPKGSFSTLEIQRTEQGDSAMYLCASSLFEDQPQHFGDGTRLSIL.

This chain uses TRBV6-5 with TRBJ2-3; D is possibly TRBD2 (6 bases). This CDR3 comprises 16 residues. Germline lookup yields CDR1 MNHEY and CDR2 SVGAGI. V was shortened by 1 base and J by 3 bases, with 14 bases between the two germline ends. CDR3 in amino acids: CASSYFGGGGTDTQYF. In nucleotides, the CDR3 is TGTGCCAGCAGTTACTTCGGGGGAGGTGGGACAGATACGCAGTATTTT.

This clone was seen only once. The chain is built from TRBV28 and TRBJ1-4; possibly TRBD1 for D (5 bases). Germline V CDR1 and CDR2: MDHEN, SYDVKM. This CDR3 comprises 15 residues. The germline V and J ends were trimmed by 7 bases and 0 bases, with 12 bases remaining between them. Written as DNA, the CDR3 is TGTGCCAGCAACAGGCATGGGGCAACTAATGAAAAACTGTTTTTT. As protein: CASNRHGATNEKLFF. Full variable domain (rest looked up from reference TRBV28 and TRBJ1-4): DVKVTQSSRYLVKRTGEKVFLECVQDMDHENMFWYRQDPGLGLRLIYFSYDVKMKEKGDIPEGYSVSREKKERFSLILESASTNQTSMYLCASNRHGATNEKLFFGSGTQLSVL.

The chain has TRBV4-3 and TRBJ1-2, with a tentative D call TRBD1 (6 bases). Germline assignment: CDR1 LGHNA and CDR2 YSLEER. There are 15 residues in the CDR3. Between the trimmed V and J ends, which lost 2 bases and 1 base, there was a span of 11 bases. CDR3 region: CASSQTGTHNYGYTF. CDR3 coding DNA: TGCGCCAGCAGCCAAACAGGGACCCATAACTATGGCTACACCTTC.

The chain has TRBV12-5 and TRBJ2-5; 7 bases align to TRBD1. Germline lookup yields CDR1 LGHNT and CDR2 FRNRAP. V lost 1 base to trimming and J lost 5 bases; unmatched junction nucleotides: 4. This CDR3 is 14 amino acids long. CDR3 in amino acids: CASGLGMDRETQYF. CDR3 in DNA: TGTGCTAGTGGTTTGGGAATGGACAGGGAGACCCAGTACTTC.